A single T cell receptor (beta chain) is shown here with its context. Measured with immunoSEQ multiplex PCR; TCRdb has only the in-frame clones, and not every one. The sample lists about 59,000 clones, 80% to 95% seen once, with less than 5% in the top ten. The length of the CDR3 is 15 residues. CDR1 is LGHNA, CDR2 YNFKEQ, per germline. The ends lost 1 base at V and 2 bases at J; junction bases unmatched: 3. This record belongs to a study of technical replicates of blood from several donors. The sequence was collected from a human donor in good health. Some clones in this sample may be carry-over from other donors' samples. The J gene is TRBJ2-7, the V gene TRBV4-2; 9 nucleotides line up with TRBD1. Sequencing used PBMCs. The CDR3 DNA sequence: TGTGCCAGCAGCCAAGTGGGGACAGGGACCTACGAGCAGTACTTC. Translating gives CASSQVGTGTYEQYF.